The 23 T cell receptor beta chains listed next were all sequenced from one sample in a study of blood T cell repertoires in COVID-19. Produced via immunoSEQ multiplex PCR; TCRdb's table is partial and in-frame only. Of about 100,000 clones in the sample, roughly 90% were seen once. The sample taken for sequencing was peripheral blood. The source is a man aged 40-49 years with active or convalescent COVID-19.

This chain uses TRBV28 with TRBJ1-1; 7 bases match TRBD1. With V trimmed by 4 bases and J by 7 bases, 9 bases remained unmatched. Germline V gene lookup returns CDR1 MDHEN and CDR2 SYDVKM. The CDR3 runs 14 residues. The CDR3 loop is CASSSLGQSYEAFF. CDR3 in DNA: TGTGCCAGCAGTTCCCTGGGACAGTCTTATGAAGCTTTCTTT.

The chain has TRBV2 and TRBJ1-4; D is unclear. Germline assignment: CDR1 SNHLY and CDR2 FYNNEI. V was pared by 6 bases and J by 8 bases, with 10 bases between. The CDR3 consists of 12 residues. The CDR3 nucleotides are TGTGCCAGCAGCCCGGGGAACGAAAAACTGTTTTTT. Protein product: CASSPGNEKLFF. Supplemented by reference TRBV2 and TRBJ1-4, the full variable domain reads EPEVTQTPSHQVTQMGQEVILRCVPISNHLYFYWYRQILGQKVEFLVSFYNNEISEKSEIFDDQFSVERPDGSNFTLKIRSTKLEDSAMYFCASSPGNEKLFFGSGTQLSVL.

V gene TRBV27 combines with J gene TRBJ2-1, with a possible D match to TRBD2 (6 bases). CDR1 is MNHEY and CDR2 is SMNVEV in the germline V gene (reference sequence). CDR3 length: 18 amino acids. V was cut by 2 bases and J by 0 bases, with 17 bases left in between. The CDR3, as DNA: TGTGCCAGCAGTTTAACACAGCCCCTGGGAGGCTCCTACAATGAGCAGTTCTTC. Protein: CASSLTQPLGGSYNEQFF.

The gene calls are TRBV10-1 and TRBJ2-2, with D unresolved. V was pared by 6 bases and J by 7 bases, with 9 bases between. The V gene's germline CDR1 is WNHNN and CDR2 SYGVQD (reference sequence). The length of the CDR3 is 12 residues. The CDR3 here is CASRESYGELFF. As DNA, the CDR3 is TGCGCCAGCAGAGAATCCTACGGGGAGCTGTTTTTT.

The chain joins TRBV19 to TRBJ2-5; TRBD2 might be the D (5 bases). The V end was cut by 2 bases, the J end by 1 base, with 8 bases between. Germline-derived CDR1 and CDR2 are LNHDA and SQIVND (reference sequence). The CDR3 is 14 residues long. CDR3 in DNA: TGTGCCAGTAGTATAATGAGCGGCCAAGAGACCCAGTACTTC. This encodes CASSIMSGQETQYF.

The genes are TRBV6-5 and TRBJ2-1, with TRBD1 matching over 7 bases. The length of the CDR3 is 14 residues. J gave up 5 bases and V 6 bases, and 7 bases lay outside the gene matches. CDR1 is MNHEY, CDR2 SVGAGI, per germline. The CDR3 DNA sequence: TGTGCCAGCAGCCATACAGGGACAGACAATGAGCAGTTCTTC. Residues: CASSHTGTDNEQFF.

This chain links TRBV28 with TRBJ2-7; 9 bases agree with TRBD1. The CDR3 has 14 amino acids. The V gene end was trimmed by 3 bases and the J gene end by 5 bases; junction bases not matched to a gene: 5. Germline CDR1 reads MDHEN; CDR2 reads SYDVKM. For the CDR3, the DNA is TGTGCCAGCAGTTTGGGGGACAGGGCCCACGAGCAGTACTTC. Protein sequence: CASSLGDRAHEQYF.

The CDR3 nucleotides are TGTGCCTGGGAAGCGGCCTACGAGCAGTACTTC. It yields the protein CAWEAAYEQYF. The chain joins TRBV30 to TRBJ2-7; possible D gene TRBD2, 5 bases. Germline-derived CDR1 and CDR2 are GTSNPN and SVGIG (reference sequence). This CDR3 is built from 11 residues. V shed 5 bases and J shed 2 bases, with 7 bases lying between them.

The rearrangement uses TRBV10-1 and TRBJ2-1; D is perhaps TRBD1 (5 bases). Germline V gives CDR1 WNHNN, CDR2 SYGVQD (reference sequence). The CDR3 contains 14 residues. Trimming cost V 4 bases and J 13 bases, with 20 bases left between them. This CDR3 is CASSVALNGAPQFF. CDR3 nucleotide sequence: TGCGCCAGCAGTGTGGCGCTAAATGGGGCTCCTCAGTTCTTC.

This chain joins TRBV5-1 and TRBJ2-5; TRBD2 is a possible D gene (6 bases). CDR3 size: 13 residues. The germline V and J ends were trimmed by 5 bases and 5 bases, with 13 bases remaining between them. Germline CDR1 and CDR2: SGHRS and YFSETQ. CDR3 in amino acids: CASSRAAGETQYF. The CDR3 DNA is TGCGCCAGCAGTCGGGCGGCGGGGGAGACCCAGTACTTC.

J is TRBJ1-3 and V is TRBV7-2, with 7 positions matching TRBD1. Germline trimming cut 5 bases from V and 0 bases from J; bases unmatched to any gene: 7. The CDR3 runs 16 residues. Germline CDR1 reads SGHTA; CDR2 reads FQGNSA. CDR3 residues: CASSRGQSYSGNTIYF. The CDR3 DNA follows: TGTGCCAGCAGCCGGGGACAGTCGTACTCTGGAAACACCATATATTTT.

The rearrangement uses TRBV18 and TRBJ2-7; D possibly corresponds to TRBD1 (5 bases). The germline gives CDR1 KGHSH, CDR2 LQKENI. CDR3 length: 14 residues. Between the trimmed V and J ends, which lost 3 bases and 0 bases, there was a span of 9 bases. Here the CDR3 reads CASSPSDISYEQYF. DNA for the CDR3: TGTGCCAGCTCACCTTCGGACATCTCCTACGAGCAGTACTTC.

Of note for this clone: At one of its ends the junction is not consistent with the germline gene, which may arise from a read error. CDR3 amino acids: CASSLVGTSGTVF. In DNA, the CDR3 is TGCGCCAGCAGCTTGGTCGGGACTAGCGGGACTGTCTTC. This chain connects TRBV5-1 to TRBJ2-1; 13 nucleotides line up with TRBD2. The CDR3 runs to 13 residues. CDR1 and CDR2 from the germline V gene are SGHRS and YFSETQ. The variable domain in full, with the rest retrieved from reference TRBV5-1 and TRBJ2-1, is KAGVTQTPRYLIKTRGQQVTLSCSPISGHRSVSWYQQTPGQGLQFLFEYFSETQRNKGNFPGRFSGRQFSNSRSEMNVSTLELGDSALYLCASSLVGTSGTVFGPGTRLTVL.

This clone was found a few times. V and J are TRBV2 and TRBJ2-3, with a weak D call TRBD1 (5 bases). Germline V CDR1 and CDR2: SNHLY, FYNNEI. The CDR3 runs to 17 residues. V was cut by 1 base and J by 0 bases, with 14 bases left in between. The CDR3 protein is CASSEVGHRSSTDTQYF. CDR3 nucleotides: TGTGCCAGCAGTGAAGTTGGGCACAGGTCGAGCACAGATACGCAGTATTTT.

The chain has TRBV5-1 and TRBJ2-1; tentatively, D is TRBD1 (8 bases). The germline V and J ends were trimmed by 5 bases and 5 bases, with 20 bases remaining between them. Germline lookup yields CDR1 SGHRS and CDR2 YFSETQ. This CDR3 region has 16 residues. The CDR3 protein is CASRSGGAGEDNEQFF. CDR3 nucleotides: TGCGCCAGCAGGTCAGGGGGCGCGGGGGAGGACAATGAGCAGTTCTTC.

The V call is TRBV5-6, the J call TRBJ1-5; D is possibly TRBD1 (6 bases). V lost 5 bases to trimming and J lost 6 bases, with 18 bases between them. Per the germline V gene, CDR1 is SGHDT and CDR2 is YYEEEE. The CDR3 is made up of 15 amino acids. CDR3 DNA: TGTGCCAGCAGTTTCACAGGGAAGCAGGGTCAGCCCCAGCATTTT. The encoded protein is CASSFTGKQGQPQHF.

The gene calls are TRBV5-4 and TRBJ2-3, with D possibly being TRBD2 (6 bases). Trimming removed 1 base at V and 3 bases at J, with 9 bases between. The CDR3 length is 14 residues. CDR1 SGHNT and CDR2 YYREEE come from the germline V gene (reference sequence). CDR3: CASSLSGGTDTQYF. In DNA form, the CDR3 reads TGTGCCAGCAGCTTGTCCGGGGGAACAGATACGCAGTATTTT.

The V and J genes are TRBV5-4 and TRBJ2-7; D may be TRBD2 (5 bases). Trimming stripped 1 base from V and 7 bases from J, with 12 bases between. The CDR3 contains 13 residues. Germline CDR1 is SGHNT and CDR2 is YYREEE (reference sequence). DNA of the CDR3: TGTGCCAGCAGCTTGCCTAGCTCGGGTGAGCAGTACTTC. Protein product: CASSLPSSGEQYF.

The chain combines TRBV5-6 with TRBJ2-5; D may be TRBD2 (6 bases). Per germline, CDR1 SGHDT and CDR2 YYEEEE. The CDR3 spans 15 residues. Trimming took 3 bases from V and 2 from J, leaving 14 bases between them. CDR3 sequence: CASSSGVRRQETQYF. CDR3 nucleotides: TGTGCCAGCAGCTCGGGGGTGAGGCGGCAAGAGACCCAGTACTTC.

V gene TRBV18 combines with J gene TRBJ1-2, with D perhaps TRBD1 (5 bases). Trimming left V 1 base short and J 7 bases short, with 19 bases between. The length of the CDR3 is 16 residues. Germline V lookup: CDR1 KGHSH, CDR2 LQKENI. The CDR3 reads CASSPRSSGQGSGYTF. CDR3 nucleotides: TGTGCCAGCTCACCACGGTCGTCAGGCCAGGGTTCTGGCTACACCTTC.

This chain links TRBV7-9 with TRBJ2-4; TRBD1 matches at 7 bases. Germline V CDR1 and CDR2: SEHNR, FQNEAQ (reference sequence). Trimming took 5 bases from V and 0 from J; bases not matched to a gene: 4. The CDR3 is made up of 15 amino acids. CDR3 in DNA: TGTGCCAGCAGCCGGGACAGACTAGCCAAAAACATTCAGTACTTC. Translation: CASSRDRLAKNIQYF. The full variable domain, rest sourced from reference TRBV7-9 and TRBJ2-4, is DTGVSQNPRHKITKRGQNVTFRCDPISEHNRLYWYRQTLGQGPEFLTYFQNEAQLEKSRLLSDRFSAERPKGSFSTLEIQRTEQGDSAMYLCASSRDRLAKNIQYFGAGTRLSVL.

V gene TRBV7-9 combines with J gene TRBJ2-5; 7 positions match TRBD1. Unmatched junction bases numbered 10, after V lost 4 bases and J lost 2 bases. The germline gives CDR1 SEHNR, CDR2 FQNEAQ (reference sequence). The CDR3 covers 16 residues. The DNA for the CDR3 is TGTGCCAGCAGCTCGTGGGACAGAGGCCTTCAAGAGACCCAGTACTTC. This codes for CASSSWDRGLQETQYF.

The rearrangement joins TRBV27 to TRBJ2-7; TRBD2 matches 7 bases. This CDR3 contains 14 residues. Trimming cost V 6 bases and J 5 bases; bases outside gene matches: 10. The V gene's germline CDR1 is MNHEY and CDR2 SMNVEV (reference sequence). The CDR3 loop reads CASRIHSGPDEQYF. CDR3 sequence (DNA): TGTGCCAGCAGAATTCATAGCGGGCCAGACGAGCAGTACTTC.